This T cell receptor (beta chain) originates from a study of T cells in women clearing cervical HPV infection (dated by TCRdb to the late 2010s). Looking at the study overall: The cases were approximately 23 women with histologically confirmed HPV16-related CIN3 or worse, and 2 of those women had invasive cancers. The controls were fewer than 30 women whose single incident HPV16 infection cleared within 12 months with no development of precancer or cancer. Case blood was taken at the visit when the lesion was first identified, whereas control blood was taken when infection was no longer detected. Among cases, blood sampling came a median of about 150 days after lesion detection, with an interquartile range of about 80 to 230 days. Because only a few women had HLA typing data, the possibility that HLA type acted as a confounder could not be ruled out. The exploratory proof-of-principle case-control study was nested within the Guanacaste HPV Natural History Study in Costa Rica and compared TCR repertoires across cervical HPV16 outcomes. Cases and controls were matched on year of sample collection and on age within five years. Cases had a median age of approximately 32 years compared with roughly 37 for controls, and baseline characteristics showed no significant differences between the groups. In the parent cohort, roughly 10,000 women aged 18 or older were enrolled in Guanacaste, Costa Rica, during about 1992 to 1994 and were followed for more than 6 years. Quality controls consisted of five blinded duplicates per group, for a total of some 60 samples made up of approximately 50 participants and about 10 replicates. Study-wide findings and limitations: TCR repertoire richness was significantly higher in CIN3+ cases than in controls across sequencing depths, while evenness did not differ. The cross-sectional design could not show whether associations preceded infection or resulted from it; effector/memory subsets and HPV-specific T cells were not isolated. Because the number of T cells in each sample was unknown, differences in richness could reflect differing T-cell content rather than repertoire biology. Random forest classifiers combining richness and V gene abundances distinguished cases from controls with an estimated AUC of approximately 0.83. Lower TRBV6-7 relative abundance was observed in cases than in controls (roughly 0.12% versus 0.15%; Bonferroni P = 0.0008).

TCR beta CDR3 regions were amplified by multiplex PCR using the immunoSEQ assay from an average of 1200 ng genomic DNA per sample. Primer bias was corrected in the assay by using a complete synthetic TCR repertoire to establish an amplification baseline. The amplicons were sequenced on the Illumina platform. On the study's bioinformatics: Sequence errors were corrected by clustering with frequency ratios and a modified nearest-neighbor algorithm, and the sequences were then analyzed in the immunoSEQ Analyzer using IMGT gene definitions. TCR richness and evenness were averaged over 20 rarefaction repeats at each rarefaction depth, excluding samples with fewer sequences than the depth. Wilcoxon rank sum tests with FDR correction were used to compare relative abundances of V, D and J genes between the groups. In the blinded duplicates, the intraclass correlation was roughly 96% for TCR richness and averaged about 80% across 60 to 70 gene segments. TCRdb limited this immuneACCESS table to in-frame rearrangements with V and J called. A share of clones is missing; checked studies link under half to unresolved V genes, and the rest is unexplained. V and J calls and clone size are given by that table; D and trimming were obtained from the DNA. The sample's clone listing holds roughly 42,000 clones. Jointly, the top ten make up 0.95% to 1.5% of the sample.

Concerning this clone itself: Its recognized antigen is unknown. The read is 3 residues too short to cover the CDR3 end, so that end is filled in from the germline J gene.

Reading from cysteine to phenylalanine, the CDR3 counts 12 amino acids. The DNA shown is the part of the CDR3 that was read: 27 bases, in frame from base 1. CDR1 and CDR2 are read off the germline V gene as MDHEN and SYDVKM. Trimming costs V 3 bases and J 6 bases, and their ends lie 8 bases apart. Every participant had a single incident cervical HPV16 infection, and prevalent HPV16 infections were excluded. Cervical HPV DNA was detected with MY09/MY11 PCR, and genotyping was done by dot-blot hybridization. More than 14 mL of heparinized blood was centrifuged, after which the buffy coat was aliquoted, frozen at -30 degrees C, and then stored at -80 degrees C. Genomic DNA was extracted from buffy coat specimens using QIAGEN kits.

The origin of this receptor is a woman between 18 and 75 years old with a cervical HPV16 infection that either progressed to CIN3+ or cleared (not recorded which). Recombination joined TRBV28 with TRBJ2-5; the D region may be TRBD1 or TRBD2, each matching 5 bases equally. Sequencing input: blood buffy coat. The encoded CDR3 is CASSLRGKTQYF. The covered CDR3 bases are TGTGCCAGCAGTTTGAGGGGAAAGACC.